This is a list of T cell receptor beta chains from one sample in a study of response to subunit inactivated influenza vaccine. TCRdb reanalysed the RT-PCR reads using MiXCR and keeps one entry per CDR3 protein. The repertoire consists of hundreds of thousands of distinct CDR3 sequences, with roughly 13% occurring once and the leading ten covering around 7%. The sample consisted of PBMCs from blood, taken 14 to 15 days before vaccination. These receptors all stem from a man aged 50 to 59 who received an inactivated influenza vaccine. CDR3s include the opening cysteine and the closing phenylalanine or tryptophan. A D gene is named only where the DNA matches it firmly. Not every row has a clone size; where given, it reads once, few, many or a size class.

v_gene: TRBV4-3; abundance: NA; j_gene: TRBJ1-1; d_gene: NA; CDR3aa: CASSQEPTVYSGMNTEAFF; CDR3nt: TGCGCCAGCAGCCAAGAGCCTACGGTATACAGCGGGATGAACACTGAAGCTTTCTTT
v_gene: TRBV12-3/TRBV12-4; abundance: NA; j_gene: TRBJ1-6; d_gene: NA; CDR3aa: CASSGFSNSPLHF; CDR3nt: TGTGCCAGCTCGGGATTTTCCAATTCACCCCTCCACTTT
v_gene: TRBV20-1; abundance: few; j_gene: TRBJ1-5; d_gene: NA; CDR3aa: CSARGTARSSRGNQPQHF; CDR3nt: TGCAGTGCTAGAGGAACGGCGCGCAGCAGTCGTGGCAATCAGCCCCAGCATTTT
v_gene: TRBV10-3; abundance: few; j_gene: TRBJ2-7; d_gene: TRBD1; CDR3aa: CANGQGAVNEQYF; CDR3nt: TGTGCCAACGGACAGGGGGCCGTGAACGAGCAGTACTTC
v_gene: TRBV7-8; abundance: NA; j_gene: TRBJ2-3; d_gene: TRBD2; CDR3aa: CASSLQRTSGVGTDTQYF; CDR3nt: TGTGCCAGCAGCTTACAACGGACTAGCGGGGTGGGCACAGATACGCAGTATTTT
v_gene: TRBV28; abundance: NA; j_gene: TRBJ2-5; d_gene: NA; CDR3aa: CASNLQGLQETQYF; CDR3nt: TGTGCCAGCAATCTACAGGGCCTCCAAGAGACCCAGTACTTC
v_gene: TRBV7-8; abundance: few; j_gene: TRBJ2-4; d_gene: NA; CDR3aa: CASSLDQGWGNIQYF; CDR3nt: TGTGCCAGCAGCTTAGATCAGGGGTGGGGAAACATTCAGTACTTC
v_gene: TRBV6-5; abundance: NA; j_gene: TRBJ1-6; d_gene: NA; CDR3aa: CASSYAGVDSPLHF; CDR3nt: TGTGCCAGCAGTTACGCAGGGGTGGATTCACCCCTCCACTTT
v_gene: TRBV6-6; abundance: NA; j_gene: TRBJ2-3; d_gene: NA; CDR3aa: CASRGQSTDTQYF; CDR3nt: TGTGCCAGCAGAGGACAAAGCACAGATACGCAGTATTTT
v_gene: TRBV5-1; abundance: few; j_gene: TRBJ2-5; d_gene: NA; CDR3aa: CASSLYDETQYF; CDR3nt: TGCGCCAGCAGCTTATATGACGAGACCCAGTACTTC
v_gene: TRBV6-5; abundance: few; j_gene: TRBJ2-5; d_gene: NA; CDR3aa: CASSLSSWETQYF; CDR3nt: TGTGCCAGCAGTCTCTCGAGTTGGGAGACCCAGTACTTC
v_gene: TRBV7-6; abundance: NA; j_gene: TRBJ1-5; d_gene: TRBD1; CDR3aa: CASAGTGDQPQHF; CDR3nt: TGTGCCAGCGCAGGGACAGGGGATCAGCCCCAGCATTTT
v_gene: TRBV6-1; abundance: few; j_gene: TRBJ2-3; d_gene: NA; CDR3aa: CASRRRYSTDTQYF; CDR3nt: TGTGCCAGCAGACGACGGTATAGCACAGATACGCAGTATTTT
v_gene: TRBV5-1; abundance: NA; j_gene: TRBJ2-5; d_gene: NA; CDR3aa: CASSAGGSGETQYF; CDR3nt: TGCGCCAGCAGCGCTGGGGGTTCGGGAGAGACCCAGTACTTC
v_gene: TRBV7-2; abundance: many; j_gene: TRBJ2-3; d_gene: NA; CDR3aa: CASSLVDRSTDTQYF; CDR3nt: TGTGCCAGCAGCTTGGTGGACCGAAGCACAGATACGCAGTATTTT
v_gene: TRBV4-2; abundance: few; j_gene: TRBJ2-7; d_gene: TRBD1; CDR3aa: CASSQMTGGAHEQYF; CDR3nt: TGTGCCAGCAGCCAGATGACAGGGGGTGCGCACGAGCAGTACTTC
v_gene: TRBV7-8; abundance: NA; j_gene: TRBJ2-1; d_gene: NA; CDR3aa: CASSSPPKGSSYNEQFF; CDR3nt: TGTGCCAGCAGCTCTCCCCCTAAGGGAAGCTCCTACAATGAGCAGTTCTTC
v_gene: TRBV10-2; abundance: NA; j_gene: TRBJ1-2; d_gene: NA; CDR3aa: CASRGLGNYGYTF; CDR3nt: TGCGCCAGCAGGGGTCTGGGCAACTATGGCTACACCTTC
v_gene: TRBV18; abundance: NA; j_gene: TRBJ1-1; d_gene: NA; CDR3aa: CASSLGSGGAAFF; CDR3nt: TGTGCCAGCTCACTAGGTTCCGGGGGAGCAGCTTTCTTT
v_gene: TRBV20-1; abundance: few; j_gene: TRBJ2-2; d_gene: TRBD2; CDR3aa: CSAPGLVNTGELFF; CDR3nt: TGCAGTGCCCCGGGACTAGTGAACACCGGGGAGCTGTTTTTT
v_gene: TRBV6-2/TRBV6-3; abundance: few; j_gene: TRBJ1-1; d_gene: NA; CDR3aa: CASSYSMKGDTEAFF; CDR3nt: TGTGCCAGCAGTTACTCGATGAAGGGTGACACTGAAGCTTTCTTT
v_gene: TRBV25-1; abundance: NA; j_gene: TRBJ1-1; d_gene: NA; CDR3aa: CASRGGVGLGEAFF; CDR3nt: TGTGCCAGCAGGGGGGGAGTGGGTCTGGGTGAAGCTTTCTTT
v_gene: TRBV12-3/TRBV12-4; abundance: few; j_gene: TRBJ2-1; d_gene: NA; CDR3aa: CASSSPGVYNEQFF; CDR3nt: TGTGCCAGCAGTTCCCCAGGCGTATACAATGAGCAGTTCTTC
v_gene: TRBV12-3/TRBV12-4; abundance: many; j_gene: TRBJ1-5; d_gene: NA; CDR3aa: CASRDKGNQPQHF; CDR3nt: TGTGCCAGCCGGGACAAGGGCAATCAGCCCCAGCATTTT
v_gene: TRBV20-1; abundance: many; j_gene: TRBJ1-1; d_gene: TRBD1; CDR3aa: CSARDPQGDGAFF; CDR3nt: TGCAGTGCTAGAGATCCGCAGGGGGATGGAGCTTTCTTT